Shown below are 19 T cell receptor beta chains from a single sample sequenced in a study of T cell responses to AZD1222 COVID-19 vaccine. TCRdb's copy holds only in-frame clones and misses some; the assay was immunoSEQ multiplex PCR. Here the sample spans 80,000 to 100,000 clones, roughly 85% being singletons. Sequencing used peripheral blood, obtained 28 days after the second AZD1222 dose. These receptors all come from an adult who received the AZD1222 COVID-19 vaccine.

The chain combines TRBV21-1 with TRBJ2-7; the DNA was not compared with TRBD2, the D call given in the table. TRBV21-1 is a recognized pseudogene. This CDR3 contains 18 residues. CDR3 coding DNA: TGTGCCAGCAGCGAAAAGTGGCCTTTAGTAGCGGGACCCTACGAGCAGTACTTC. It translates to CASSEKWPLVAGPYEQYF.

The V gene is TRBV7-6, the J gene TRBJ2-3; a weak D match, TRBD2 (6 bases). The CDR3 spans 15 residues. Germline V CDR1 and CDR2: SGHVS, FNYEAQ. V lost 5 bases to trimming and J lost 1 base, with 13 bases between them. DNA of the CDR3: TGTGCCAGCAGCCTATCTCGCGGGGGCACAGATACGCAGTATTTT. Amino acids: CASSLSRGGTDTQYF.

The chain uses TRBV7-2 and TRBJ2-5, with 9 bases matching TRBD1. Germline CDR1 SGHTA, CDR2 FQGNSA. Trimming cost V 1 base and J 6 bases; bases outside gene matches: 6. The CDR3 extends over 15 amino acids. The CDR3, as DNA: TGTGCCAGCAGCTTAGGGGGGACAGGGTTGCAGACCCAGTACTTC. Protein sequence: CASSLGGTGLQTQYF.

This chain connects TRBV5-8 to TRBJ2-2; D not certain. The CDR3 sequence is 15 residues long. Germline V gives CDR1 SGHTS, CDR2 YDEGEE. V was pared by 2 bases and J by 0 bases, with 8 bases between. DNA of the CDR3: TGTGCCAGCAGCTTACGGCAGGCGAACACCGGGGAGCTGTTTTTT. Amino acids: CASSLRQANTGELFF.

This CDR3 reads CRGQTGDTQYF. In DNA, the CDR3 is TGCAGGGGCCAGACAGGGGATACGCAGTATTTT. The chain carries TRBV20-1 and TRBJ2-3; 7 positions match TRBD1. This CDR3 is 11 amino acids long. Germline lookup yields CDR1 DFQATT and CDR2 SNEGSKA (reference sequence).

The chain employs TRBV30 and TRBJ1-2; no definite D call. Between the trimmed V and J ends, which lost 2 bases and 4 bases, there was a span of 5 bases. The CDR3 extends over 11 amino acids. The germline CDR1 and CDR2 sequences are GTSNPN and SVGIG (reference sequence). Here the CDR3 DNA reads TGTGCCTGGAGTAGCCTCTATGGCTACACCTTC. As protein: CAWSSLYGYTF.

This chain uses TRBV7-2 with TRBJ2-3, with D possibly TRBD2 on 6 matching bases. The CDR3 consists of 15 residues. Trimming removed 1 base from V and 6 bases from J, with 14 bases in between. Germline-derived CDR1 and CDR2 are SGHTA and FQGNSA. The CDR3 DNA is TGTGCCAGCAGCTTAGGGCGGGAAGCATACGATACGCAGTATTTT. Protein product: CASSLGREAYDTQYF.

The rearrangement uses TRBV7-3 and TRBJ1-6; TRBD1 is a possible D gene (5 bases). Germline CDR1 is SGHTA and CDR2 is FQGTGA. The CDR3 is 13 amino acids. Trimming took off 2 bases at V and 10 bases at J, with 9 bases between the two ends. The CDR3 spells CASSLSRDSPLHF. The CDR3 DNA sequence: TGTGCCAGCAGCTTATCCAGGGACTCACCCCTCCACTTT.

The gene calls are TRBV5-1 and TRBJ2-3, with 11 positions matching TRBD2. Germline values: CDR1 SGHRS, CDR2 YFSETQ. This CDR3 is built from 14 residues. The V and J ends lost 4 bases and 3 bases, in that order; junction bases with no gene match: 1. The CDR3 loop is CASSVAGGTDTQYF. The DNA of the CDR3 is TGCGCCAGCAGCGTAGCGGGGGGGACAGATACGCAGTATTTT.

The chain employs TRBV7-2 and TRBJ1-2; 8 nucleotides align to TRBD1. CDR3 length: 15 residues. The V segment lost 5 bases and the J segment 4 bases; nucleotides outside the gene matches: 9. CDR1 and CDR2 from the germline V gene are SGHTA and FQGNSA. CDR3 protein: CASSRDGQGSYGYTF. CDR3 nucleotides: TGTGCCAGCAGCCGGGATGGACAGGGTAGCTATGGCTACACCTTC.

This chain links TRBV7-2 with TRBJ2-4; no clear D. CDR1 SGHTA and CDR2 FQGNSA come from the germline V gene. V was shortened by 4 bases and J by 0 bases, with 13 bases between the two germline ends. This CDR3 contains 16 residues. CDR3 sequence: CASSSNLQLAKNIQYF. The CDR3 DNA follows: TGTGCCAGCAGCTCCAATCTACAGCTAGCCAAAAACATTCAGTACTTC.

V gene TRBV10-3 combines with J gene TRBJ1-1; 7 bases are shared with TRBD1. Germline V CDR1 and CDR2: ENHRY, SYGVKD. CDR3 size: 12 residues. V was pared by 9 bases and J by 5 bases, with 6 bases of the junction left unmatched. CDR3 nucleotides: TGTGCCATAGGGGACAGCAGGACTGAAGCTTTCTTT. Its protein is CAIGDSRTEAFF.

J is TRBJ1-1 and V is TRBV11-2; no reliable D call. The V and J ends lost 3 bases and 2 bases respectively, with 13 bases between them. The CDR3 contains 15 residues. Germline CDR1 reads SGHAT; CDR2 reads FQNNGV. CDR3 amino acids: CASSFELARNTEAFF. The DNA of the CDR3 is TGTGCCAGCAGCTTTGAACTGGCCCGAAACACTGAAGCTTTCTTT.

This clone was seen a single time. The chain uses TRBV15 and TRBJ1-3; TRBD1 matches 10 bases. Trimming at V came to 4 bases and at J to 2 bases, leaving 8 bases not matched to a gene. Germline lookup yields CDR1 LNHNV and CDR2 YYDKDF (reference sequence). The CDR3 has 17 amino acids. The CDR3 protein is CATSTNRGQGTGNTIYF. The CDR3 DNA reads as TGTGCCACCAGCACCAATCGGGGACAGGGGACTGGAAACACCATATATTTT. The full variable domain, in which reference TRBV15 and TRBJ1-3 provide the parts outside the CDR3, is DAMVIQNPRYQVTQFGKPVTLSCSQTLNHNVMYWYQQKSSQAPKLLFHYYDKDFNNEADTPDNFQSRRPNTSFCFLDIRSPGLGDTAMYLCATSTNRGQGTGNTIYFGEGSWLTVV.

V is TRBV16 and J is TRBJ2-7, with TRBD1 as a possible D gene (5 bases). CDR3 length: 14 amino acids. Germline assignment: CDR1 KGHSY and CDR2 FQNENV. Trimming stripped 0 bases from V and 5 bases from J, with 11 bases between. The CDR3 reads CASSQSAGLNEQYF. CDR3 in DNA: TGTGCCAGCAGCCAATCAGCAGGGTTAAACGAGCAGTACTTC.

This clone was recorded a few times. The chain combines TRBV28 with TRBJ1-1; D is undetermined. Germline loops: CDR1 MDHEN, CDR2 SYDVKM. V dropped 10 bases and J dropped 6 bases, with 21 bases sitting between them. The CDR3 contains 14 residues. This CDR3 is CAIPERDPMAEAFF. The CDR3, as DNA: TGTGCCATACCGGAAAGGGATCCAATGGCTGAAGCTTTCTTT.

V gene TRBV28 combines with J gene TRBJ2-7, with TRBD1 matching 9 bases. V was pared by 5 bases and J by 1 base, with 6 bases of the junction left unmatched. This CDR3 region has 15 residues. Germline lookup yields CDR1 MDHEN and CDR2 SYDVKM. This chain's CDR3 is CASSVRDRDSYEQYF. DNA of the CDR3: TGTGCCAGCAGTGTCCGGGACAGGGATTCCTACGAGCAGTACTTC.

DNA of the CDR3: TGTGCCAGCAGCCGCGGGACCTACAATGAGCAGTTCTTC. Protein sequence: CASSRGTYNEQFF. The V gene is TRBV3-1 (or the pseudogene TRBV3-2), the J gene TRBJ2-1, with D possibly matching TRBD2 (6 bases). Per germline, CDR1 LGHDT and CDR2 YNNKEL (reference sequence). This CDR3 has 13 residues. V lost 4 bases and J 2 bases, leaving 6 bases between the germline ends.

The sample holds one count of this clone. This rearrangement joins TRBV19 to TRBJ2-7, with TRBD2 matching over 10 bases. V gave up 5 bases and J gave up 0 bases; unmatched junction bases: 4. The CDR3 loop spans 15 amino acids. CDR1 is LNHDA and CDR2 is SQIVND in the germline V gene (reference sequence). CDR3 DNA: TGTGCCAGTAGTCCCAGCGGGAGGGTCTCCTACGAGCAGTACTTC. Residues: CASSPSGRVSYEQYF.